Below are 3 T cell receptor beta chains sequenced from a single sample in a study of chemoradiotherapy in HPV16-positive cancers. Sequencing was performed with immunoSEQ multiplex PCR; in TCRdb, only in-frame clones are kept and a portion is missing. The table includes tens of thousands of clones, approximately 88% detected once. Sequenced material: blood, taken from a patient who underwent chemoradiotherapy. These receptor sequences come from a human donor with HPV-associated anogenital cancer.

The gene calls are TRBV19 and TRBJ2-1; TRBD1 agrees at 7 bases. Germline V CDR1 and CDR2: LNHDA, SQIVND (reference sequence). This CDR3 has 17 amino acids. J lost 0 bases, V lost 3 bases, and 8 bases had no gene match. Here the CDR3 DNA reads TGTGCCAGTAGTATGGGGCCGGGACAGTCCTCCTACAATGAGCAGTTCTTC. Its protein is CASSMGPGQSSYNEQFF.

The rearrangement joins TRBV6-5 to TRBJ1-5; D gene unclear. Germline V lookup: CDR1 MNHEY, CDR2 SVGAGI. V shed 4 bases and J shed 6 bases, with 13 bases lying between them. This CDR3 comprises 14 residues. The DNA of the CDR3 is TGTGCCAGCAGTTCCAGGACTGCAGGTCAGCCCCAGCATTTT. Protein: CASSSRTAGQPQHF.

The chain combines TRBV28 with TRBJ2-2; 7 nucleotides align to TRBD1. The junction had 7 bases not matched to a gene; V was cut back by 11 bases and J by 4 bases. From germline, CDR1 is MDHEN and CDR2 SYDVKM. This CDR3 contains 13 residues. The CDR3 DNA reads as TGTGCCGGACAACAGGGGCGCACCGGGGAGCTGTTTTTT. This gives the protein CAGQQGRTGELFF.